This T cell receptor (beta chain) was sequenced in a study of cytomegalovirus exposure and HLA in healthy donors. Findings and caveats of the study: CMV antigen specificity of three CMV-associated chains was confirmed in vitro. Later analysis associated a missense DCLRE1C variant with TCR beta V- and J-gene trimming.

With 60 Vbeta and 13 Jbeta primers, the PCR was carried out. The method was immunoSEQ multiplex PCR; TCRdb's version includes in-frame clones alone and lacks a portion of them. Among about 150,000 clones, roughly 68% were seen once, and the ten largest hold about 4.5%. The CDR3 totals 13 residues. The germline V and J ends were trimmed by 3 bases and 7 bases, with 10 bases remaining between them. Germline assignment: CDR1 MNHNS and CDR2 SASEGT. Details on this clone: Its target is not known.

Each donor was healthy, and each was a bone marrow donor. The sequencing sample was made of PBMCs. This chain uses TRBV6-1 with TRBJ2-4, with D possibly TRBD2 on 6 matching bases. This sequence originates from a man aged 60-69 years in good health and CMV-seronegative. DNA for the CDR3: TGTGCCAGCAGTGATGTCGGGAGTAACATTCAGTACTTC. This codes for CASSDVGSNIQYF.